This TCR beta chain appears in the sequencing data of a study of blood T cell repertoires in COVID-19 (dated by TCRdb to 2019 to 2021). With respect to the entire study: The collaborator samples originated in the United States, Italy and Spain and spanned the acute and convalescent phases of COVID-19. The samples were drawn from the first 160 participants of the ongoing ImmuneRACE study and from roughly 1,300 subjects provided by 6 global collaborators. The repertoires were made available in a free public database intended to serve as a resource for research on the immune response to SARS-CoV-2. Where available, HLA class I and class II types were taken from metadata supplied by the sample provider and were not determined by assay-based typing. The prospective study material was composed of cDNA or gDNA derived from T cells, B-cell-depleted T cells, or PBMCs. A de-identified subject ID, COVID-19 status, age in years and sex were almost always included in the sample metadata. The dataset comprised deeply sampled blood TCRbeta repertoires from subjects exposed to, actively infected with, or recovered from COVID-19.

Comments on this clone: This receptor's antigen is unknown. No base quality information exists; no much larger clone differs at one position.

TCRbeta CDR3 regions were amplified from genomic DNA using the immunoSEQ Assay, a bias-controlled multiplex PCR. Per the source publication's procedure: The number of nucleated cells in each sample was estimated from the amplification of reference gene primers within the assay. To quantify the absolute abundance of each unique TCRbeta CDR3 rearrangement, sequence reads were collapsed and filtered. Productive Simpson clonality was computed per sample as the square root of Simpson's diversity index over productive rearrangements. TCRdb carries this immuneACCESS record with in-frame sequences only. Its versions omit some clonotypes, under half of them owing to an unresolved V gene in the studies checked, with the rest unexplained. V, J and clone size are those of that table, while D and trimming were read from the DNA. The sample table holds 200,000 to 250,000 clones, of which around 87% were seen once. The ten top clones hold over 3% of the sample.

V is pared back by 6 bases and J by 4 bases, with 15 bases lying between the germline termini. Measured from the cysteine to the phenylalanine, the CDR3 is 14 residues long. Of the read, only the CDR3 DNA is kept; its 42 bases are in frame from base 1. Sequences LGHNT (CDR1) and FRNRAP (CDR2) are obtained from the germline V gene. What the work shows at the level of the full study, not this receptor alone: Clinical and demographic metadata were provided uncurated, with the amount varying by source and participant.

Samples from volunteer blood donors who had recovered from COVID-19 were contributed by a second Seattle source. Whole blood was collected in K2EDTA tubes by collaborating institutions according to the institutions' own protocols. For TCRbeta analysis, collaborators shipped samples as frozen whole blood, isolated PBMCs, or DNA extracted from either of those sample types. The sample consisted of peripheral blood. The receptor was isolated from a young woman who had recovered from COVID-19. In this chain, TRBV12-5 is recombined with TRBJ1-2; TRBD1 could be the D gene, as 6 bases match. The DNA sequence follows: TGTGCTAGTGGACCCGACAGGTTCCTCTATGGCTACACCTTC. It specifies CASGPDRFLYGYTF.